The source of this T cell receptor (beta chain) is a study of human CD8 memory T cell subsets. Early memory CD8+ T cells that were CCR7+ PD-1+ TIGIT+ and had exhausted-like traits were the TPEX cells. RNA came from duplicate vials of around 140,000 sorted CD8+ T cells per subset. Regarding this clonotype: What it binds is not known.

The study's findings and limits: While effector memory cells differed, stem-like memory and precursor exhausted T cells had similarly high diversity.

TCR beta libraries were made by UMI-labeled 5' RACE. For each CDR3 protein, TCRdb gives one entry from its re-call of the 5' RACE reads, without DNA. The sample spans about 5,800 distinct CDR3 sequences; the ten largest clones claim less than 20%. From germline, CDR1 is SGHVS and CDR2 FNYEAQ. CDR3 length: 16 residues. This sequence originates from a human donor in good health. The rearrangement links TRBV7-6 to TRBJ2-3; TCRdb outputs TRBD2, but without DNA this stays unchecked. Sequenced: CD8+ T cells from PBMCs. The CDR3 protein is CASSARLAESTDTQYF.